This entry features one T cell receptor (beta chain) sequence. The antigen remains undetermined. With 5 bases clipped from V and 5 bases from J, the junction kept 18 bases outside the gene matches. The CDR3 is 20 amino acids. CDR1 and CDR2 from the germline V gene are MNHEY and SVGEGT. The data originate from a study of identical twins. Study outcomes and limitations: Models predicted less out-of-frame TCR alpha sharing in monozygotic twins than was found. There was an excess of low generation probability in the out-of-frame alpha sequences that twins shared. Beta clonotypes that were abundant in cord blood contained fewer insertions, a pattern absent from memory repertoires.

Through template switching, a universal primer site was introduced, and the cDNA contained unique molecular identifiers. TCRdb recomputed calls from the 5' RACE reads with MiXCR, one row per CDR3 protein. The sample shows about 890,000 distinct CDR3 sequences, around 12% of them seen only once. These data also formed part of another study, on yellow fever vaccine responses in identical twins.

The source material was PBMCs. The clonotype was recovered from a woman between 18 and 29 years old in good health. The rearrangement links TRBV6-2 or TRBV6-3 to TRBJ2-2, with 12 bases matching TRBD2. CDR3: CASSRRVGAAGTSGTGELFF. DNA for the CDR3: TGTGCCAGCAGTCGTCGCGTTGGGGCCGCCGGGACTAGCGGGACCGGGGAGCTGTTTTTT.